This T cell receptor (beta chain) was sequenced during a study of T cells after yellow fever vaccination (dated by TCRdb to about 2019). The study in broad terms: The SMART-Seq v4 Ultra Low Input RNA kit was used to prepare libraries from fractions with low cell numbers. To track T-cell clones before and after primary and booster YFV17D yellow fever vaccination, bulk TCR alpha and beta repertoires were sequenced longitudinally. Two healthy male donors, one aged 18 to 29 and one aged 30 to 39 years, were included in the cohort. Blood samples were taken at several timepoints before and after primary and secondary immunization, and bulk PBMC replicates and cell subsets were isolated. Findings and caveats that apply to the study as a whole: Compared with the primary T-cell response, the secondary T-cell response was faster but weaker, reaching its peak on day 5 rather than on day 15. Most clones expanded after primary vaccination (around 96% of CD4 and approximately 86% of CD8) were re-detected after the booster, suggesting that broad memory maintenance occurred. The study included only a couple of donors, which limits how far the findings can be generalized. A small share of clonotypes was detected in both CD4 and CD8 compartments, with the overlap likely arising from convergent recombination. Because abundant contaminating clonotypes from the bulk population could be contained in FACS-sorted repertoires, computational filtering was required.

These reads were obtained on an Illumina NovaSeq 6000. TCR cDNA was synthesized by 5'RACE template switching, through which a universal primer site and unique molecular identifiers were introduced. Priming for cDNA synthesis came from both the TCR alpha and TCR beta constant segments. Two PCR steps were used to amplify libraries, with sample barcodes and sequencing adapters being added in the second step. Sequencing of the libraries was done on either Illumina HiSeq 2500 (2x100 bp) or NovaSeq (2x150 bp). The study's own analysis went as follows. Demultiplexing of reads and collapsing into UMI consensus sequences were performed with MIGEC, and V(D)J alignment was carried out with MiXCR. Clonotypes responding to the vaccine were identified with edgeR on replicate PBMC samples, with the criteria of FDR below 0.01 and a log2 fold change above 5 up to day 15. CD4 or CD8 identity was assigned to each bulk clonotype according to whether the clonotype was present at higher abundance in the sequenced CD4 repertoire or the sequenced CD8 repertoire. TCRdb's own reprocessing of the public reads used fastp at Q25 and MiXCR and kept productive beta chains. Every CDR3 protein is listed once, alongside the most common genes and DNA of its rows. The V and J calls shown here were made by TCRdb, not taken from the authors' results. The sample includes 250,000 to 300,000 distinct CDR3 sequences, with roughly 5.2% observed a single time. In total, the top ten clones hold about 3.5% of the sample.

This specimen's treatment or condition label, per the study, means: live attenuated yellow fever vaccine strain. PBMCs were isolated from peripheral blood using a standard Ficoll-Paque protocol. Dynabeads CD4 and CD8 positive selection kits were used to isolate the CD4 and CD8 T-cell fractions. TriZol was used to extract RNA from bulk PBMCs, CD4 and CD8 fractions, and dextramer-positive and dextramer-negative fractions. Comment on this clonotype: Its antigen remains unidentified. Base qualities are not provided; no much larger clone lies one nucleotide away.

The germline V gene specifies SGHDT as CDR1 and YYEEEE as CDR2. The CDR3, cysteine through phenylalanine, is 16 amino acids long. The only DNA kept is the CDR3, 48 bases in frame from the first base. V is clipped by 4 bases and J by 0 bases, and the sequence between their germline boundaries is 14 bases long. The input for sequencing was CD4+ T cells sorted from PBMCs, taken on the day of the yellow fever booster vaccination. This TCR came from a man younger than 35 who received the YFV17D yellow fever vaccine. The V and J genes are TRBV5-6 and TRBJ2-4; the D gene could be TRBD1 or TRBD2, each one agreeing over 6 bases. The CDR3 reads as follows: CASSPPRGLAKNIQYF. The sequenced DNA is TGTGCCAGCAGCCCCCCCCGGGGGCTAGCCAAAAACATTCAGTACTTC.